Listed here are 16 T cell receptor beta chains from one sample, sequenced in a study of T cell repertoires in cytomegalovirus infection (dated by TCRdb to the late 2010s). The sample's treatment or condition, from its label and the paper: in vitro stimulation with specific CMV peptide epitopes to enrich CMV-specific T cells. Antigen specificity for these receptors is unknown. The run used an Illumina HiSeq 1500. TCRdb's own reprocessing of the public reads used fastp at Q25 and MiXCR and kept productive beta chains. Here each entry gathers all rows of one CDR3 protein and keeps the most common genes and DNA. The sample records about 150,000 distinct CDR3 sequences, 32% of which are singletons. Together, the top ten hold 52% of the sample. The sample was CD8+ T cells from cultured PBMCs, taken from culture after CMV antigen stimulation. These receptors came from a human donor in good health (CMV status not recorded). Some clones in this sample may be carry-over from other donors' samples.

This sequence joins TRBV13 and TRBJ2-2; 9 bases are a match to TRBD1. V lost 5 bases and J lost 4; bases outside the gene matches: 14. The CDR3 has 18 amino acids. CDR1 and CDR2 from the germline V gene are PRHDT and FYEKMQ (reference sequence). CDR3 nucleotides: TGTGCCAGCAGCGGGACAGGGAAAGCTTTTATACCCACCGGGGAGCTGTTTTTT. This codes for CASSGTGKAFIPTGELFF.

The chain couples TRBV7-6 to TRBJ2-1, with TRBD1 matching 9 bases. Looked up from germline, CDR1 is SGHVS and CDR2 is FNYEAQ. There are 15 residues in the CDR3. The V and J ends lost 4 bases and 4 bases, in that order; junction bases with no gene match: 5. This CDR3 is CASSSTGGVYNEQFF. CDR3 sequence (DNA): TGTGCCAGCAGCTCGACAGGGGGGGTATACAATGAGCAGTTCTTC. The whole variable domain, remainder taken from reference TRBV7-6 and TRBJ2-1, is GAGVSQSPRYKVTKRGQDVALRCDPISGHVSLYWYRQALGQGPEFLTYFNYEAQQDKSGLPNDRFSAERPEGSISTLTIQRTEQRDSAMYRCASSSTGGVYNEQFFGPGTRLTVL.

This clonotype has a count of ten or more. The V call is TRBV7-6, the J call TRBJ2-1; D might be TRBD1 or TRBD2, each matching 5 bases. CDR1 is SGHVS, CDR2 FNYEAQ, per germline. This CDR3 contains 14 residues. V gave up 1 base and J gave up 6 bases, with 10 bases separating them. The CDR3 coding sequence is TGTGCCAGCAGCTTAGTTGGGACCTTCAATGAGCAGTTCTTC. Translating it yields CASSLVGTFNEQFF.

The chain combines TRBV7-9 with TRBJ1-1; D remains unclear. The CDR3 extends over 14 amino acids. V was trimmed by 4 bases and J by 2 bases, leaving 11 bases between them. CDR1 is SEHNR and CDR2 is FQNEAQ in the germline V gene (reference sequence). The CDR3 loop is CASSSRTVNTEAFF. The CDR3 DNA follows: TGTGCCAGCAGCTCCAGGACCGTTAACACTGAAGCTTTCTTT. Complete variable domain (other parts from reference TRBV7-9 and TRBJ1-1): DTGVSQNPRHKITKRGQNVTFRCDPISEHNRLYWYRQTLGQGPEFLTYFQNEAQLEKSRLLSDRFSAERPKGSFSTLEIQRTEQGDSAMYLCASSSRTVNTEAFFGQGTRLTVV.

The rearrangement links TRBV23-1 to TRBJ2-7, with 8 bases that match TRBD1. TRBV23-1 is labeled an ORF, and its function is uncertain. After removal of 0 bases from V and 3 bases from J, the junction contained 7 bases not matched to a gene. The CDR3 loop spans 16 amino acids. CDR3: CASSQSWTGKVYEQYF. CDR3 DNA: TGCGCCAGCAGTCAATCGTGGACAGGGAAGGTCTACGAGCAGTACTTC.

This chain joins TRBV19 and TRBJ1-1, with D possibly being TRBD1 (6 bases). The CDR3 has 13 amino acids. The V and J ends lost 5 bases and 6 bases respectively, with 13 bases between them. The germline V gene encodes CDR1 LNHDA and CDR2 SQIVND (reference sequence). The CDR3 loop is CASSSAGASEAFF. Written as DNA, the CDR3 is TGTGCCAGTAGTTCGGCAGGGGCGTCTGAAGCTTTCTTT.

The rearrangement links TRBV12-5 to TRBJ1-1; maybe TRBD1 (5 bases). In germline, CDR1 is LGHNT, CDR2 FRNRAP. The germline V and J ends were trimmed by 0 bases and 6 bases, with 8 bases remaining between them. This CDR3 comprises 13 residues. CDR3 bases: TGTGCTAGTGGTTTGGTTTCGGGGGCTGAAGCTTTCTTT. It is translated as CASGLVSGAEAFF.

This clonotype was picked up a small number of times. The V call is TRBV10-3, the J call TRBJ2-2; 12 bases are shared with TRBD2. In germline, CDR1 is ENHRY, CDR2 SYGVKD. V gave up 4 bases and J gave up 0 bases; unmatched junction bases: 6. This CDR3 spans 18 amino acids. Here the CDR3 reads CAISARASGGANTGELFF. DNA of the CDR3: TGTGCCATCAGTGCGCGGGCTAGCGGGGGGGCGAACACCGGGGAGCTGTTTTTT.

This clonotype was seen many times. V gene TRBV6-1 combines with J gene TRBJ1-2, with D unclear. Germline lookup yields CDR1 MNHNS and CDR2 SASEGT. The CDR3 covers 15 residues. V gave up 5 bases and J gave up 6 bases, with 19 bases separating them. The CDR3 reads CASSPIPRQPHGYTF. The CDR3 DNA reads TGTGCCAGCAGTCCAATTCCTAGACAACCCCATGGCTACACCTTC.

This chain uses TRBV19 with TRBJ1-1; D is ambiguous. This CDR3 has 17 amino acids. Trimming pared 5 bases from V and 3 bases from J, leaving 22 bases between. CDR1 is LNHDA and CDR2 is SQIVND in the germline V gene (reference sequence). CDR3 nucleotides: TGTGCCAGTAGTCCCCTCCCTCCAACAAGTATGCACACTGAAGCTTTCTTT. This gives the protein CASSPLPPTSMHTEAFF.

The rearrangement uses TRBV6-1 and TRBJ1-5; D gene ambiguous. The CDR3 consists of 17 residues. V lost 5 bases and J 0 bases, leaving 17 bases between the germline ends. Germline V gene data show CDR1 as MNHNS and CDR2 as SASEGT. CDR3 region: CASSYKRPGYSNQPQHF. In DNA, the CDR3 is TGTGCCAGCAGTTATAAGAGGCCAGGCTATAGCAATCAGCCCCAGCATTTT.

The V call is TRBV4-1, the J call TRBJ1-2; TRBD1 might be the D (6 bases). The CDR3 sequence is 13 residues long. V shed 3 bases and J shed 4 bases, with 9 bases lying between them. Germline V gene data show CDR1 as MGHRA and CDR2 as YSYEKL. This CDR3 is CASSQGAFYGYTF. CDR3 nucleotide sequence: TGCGCCAGCAGCCAGGGGGCCTTCTATGGCTACACCTTC.

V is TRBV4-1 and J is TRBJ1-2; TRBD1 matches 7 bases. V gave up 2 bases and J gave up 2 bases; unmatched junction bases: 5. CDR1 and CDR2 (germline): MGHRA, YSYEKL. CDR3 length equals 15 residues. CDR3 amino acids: CASSQNPTGNYGYTF. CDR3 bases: TGCGCCAGCAGCCAAAATCCGACAGGGAACTATGGCTACACCTTC.

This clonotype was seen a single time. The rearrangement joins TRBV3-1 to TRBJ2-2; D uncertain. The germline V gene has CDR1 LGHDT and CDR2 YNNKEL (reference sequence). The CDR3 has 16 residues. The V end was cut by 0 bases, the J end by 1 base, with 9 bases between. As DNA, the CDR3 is TGTGCCAGCAGCCAAGATAGACTTGAGAACACCGGGGAGCTGTTTTTT. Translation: CASSQDRLENTGELFF.

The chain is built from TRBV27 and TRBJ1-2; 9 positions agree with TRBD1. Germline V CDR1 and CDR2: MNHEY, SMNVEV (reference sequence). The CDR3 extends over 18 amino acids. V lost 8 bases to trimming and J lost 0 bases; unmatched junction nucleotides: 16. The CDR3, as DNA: TGTGCCAGCTTTGGGGCCCGGGACAGGGATTTGCCTAACTATGGCTACACCTTC. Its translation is CASFGARDRDLPNYGYTF.

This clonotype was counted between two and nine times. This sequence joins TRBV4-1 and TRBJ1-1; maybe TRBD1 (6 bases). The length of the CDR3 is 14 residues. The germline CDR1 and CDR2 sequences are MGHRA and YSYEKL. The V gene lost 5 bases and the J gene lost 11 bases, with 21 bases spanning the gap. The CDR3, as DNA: TGCGCCAGCAGCGGCTCCGGGACAATCGTGGATGCTTTCTTT. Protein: CASSGSGTIVDAFF.